A single sample is the source of the 6 T cell receptor beta chains below, sequenced in a study of CD8 T cells in Susac syndrome. With random hexamers, roughly 0.45 to 1 ug RNA was reverse transcribed. TCRdb re-called the immunoSEQ multiplex PCR reads through MiXCR, storing one row per CDR3 protein. This table holds roughly 200,000 distinct CDR3 sequences, just under 95% found once. Sequenced: CD4+ T cells from PBMCs. These receptors were taken from a human donor with Susac syndrome.

DNA of the CDR3: TGCGCCAGCAGGATGACAGGCCTGAACACTGAAGCTTTCTTT. This encodes CASRMTGLNTEAFF. The J gene is TRBJ1-1, the V gene TRBV10-2; tentative D call: TRBD1 (6 bases). The CDR3 loop spans 14 amino acids. The germline V gene encodes CDR1 WSHSY and CDR2 SAAADI. The V gene lost 6 bases and the J gene lost 0 bases, with 11 bases spanning the gap.

The gene calls are TRBV29-1 and TRBJ1-2, with TRBD1 matching over 8 bases. The CDR3 covers 17 residues. With 4 bases clipped from V and 4 bases from J, the junction kept 17 bases outside the gene matches. CDR1 is SQVTM and CDR2 is ANQGSEA in the germline V gene. CDR3 DNA sequence: TGCAGCGTTGGTCTCCTGACAGGGGCCTCGGTGAGCTATGGCTACACCTTC. The encoded protein is CSVGLLTGASVSYGYTF.

CDR3 amino acids: CASGYNPSNYGYTF. Written as DNA, the CDR3 is TGCGCCAGCGGCTATAATCCATCTAACTATGGCTACACCTTC. The V and J genes are TRBV5-1 and TRBJ1-2; D not certain. The CDR3 length is 14 residues. Between the trimmed V and J ends, which lost 7 bases and 0 bases, there was a span of 13 bases. Germline V gene data show CDR1 as SGHRS and CDR2 as YFSETQ.

This chain connects TRBV7-9 to TRBJ1-2; D perhaps matches TRBD1 (6 bases). Germline CDR1 and CDR2: SEHNR and FQNEAQ (reference sequence). Trimming pared 5 bases from V and 3 bases from J, leaving 13 bases between. The CDR3 length is 14 residues. The CDR3 sequence: CASSVNRVDYGYTF. The CDR3 coding sequence is TGTGCCAGCAGCGTGAACAGGGTGGACTATGGCTACACCTTC.

The chain employs TRBV18 and TRBJ2-4; D possibly corresponds to TRBD1 (5 bases). Looked up from germline, CDR1 is KGHSH and CDR2 is LQKENI. This CDR3 spans 15 amino acids. With 2 bases removed from V and 4 bases from J, the gap between germline ends came to 12 bases. CDR3: CASSPAAQGKNIQYF. As DNA, the CDR3 is TGTGCCAGCTCACCAGCGGCCCAGGGTAAAAACATTCAGTACTTC.

J is TRBJ2-6 and V is TRBV28; D may be TRBD1 (6 bases). Trimming pared 4 bases from V and 0 bases from J, leaving 16 bases between. The germline V gene encodes CDR1 MDHEN and CDR2 SYDVKM. This CDR3 has 18 residues. CDR3 sequence: CASSSLGQGTSGANVLTF. The CDR3 region has the DNA TGTGCCAGCAGTTCTCTCGGGCAGGGGACCTCTGGGGCCAACGTCCTGACTTTC.